This T cell receptor (beta chain) was recorded in a study of T cells after yellow fever vaccination (dated by TCRdb to about 2019). Background for the entire study: The SMART-Seq v4 Ultra Low Input RNA kit was used to prepare libraries from fractions with low cell numbers. To track T-cell clones before and after primary and booster YFV17D yellow fever vaccination, bulk TCR alpha and beta repertoires were sequenced longitudinally. Two healthy male donors made up the cohort, one aged 18 to 30 years and the other aged 30 to 40 years. Blood was drawn at multiple timepoints before and after primary and secondary immunization, with bulk PBMC replicates and cell subsets isolated. What the work shows at the level of the full study, not this receptor alone: Computational filtering was needed because FACS-sorted repertoires could contain abundant contaminating clonotypes from the bulk population. A small share of clonotypes was detected in both CD4 and CD8 compartments, with the overlap likely arising from convergent recombination. The secondary T-cell response was found to be weaker but faster than the primary response, with a peak reached on day 5 rather than on day 15. Because only a couple of donors were included in the study, the extent to which the findings can be generalized is limited. Most clones expanded after primary vaccination were re-detected after the booster (almost 97% of CD4 and more than 70% of CD8), suggesting broad memory maintenance.

This clonotype was observed many times. Its antigen is unknown. Within one base of it there is no much larger clone, and no base qualities were kept. Its CDR3 holds 16 amino acids, cysteine through phenylalanine. CDR3 DNA only is kept here, 48 bases in frame from base 1. The meaning of the sample's treatment or condition label: live attenuated yellow fever vaccine strain. At each blood-draw timepoint, two biological replicates of bulk PBMCs were collected. PBMCs were isolated from peripheral blood using a standard Ficoll-Paque protocol. TriZol was used to extract RNA from bulk PBMCs, from CD4 and CD8 fractions, and from dextramer-positive and dextramer-negative fractions. The sample was run on an Illumina NovaSeq 6000. Synthesis of TCR cDNA relied on 5'RACE template switching, a step that introduced a universal primer site along with unique molecular identifiers. cDNA synthesis was primed from both the TCR alpha and TCR beta constant segments. Two PCR steps were used to amplify libraries, with sample barcodes and sequencing adapters being added in the second step. Sequencing of the libraries was done on either Illumina HiSeq 2500 (2x100 bp) or NovaSeq (2x150 bp). As for how the authors treated the data: Reads were demultiplexed and collapsed into UMI consensus sequences with MIGEC, and V(D)J alignment was performed with MiXCR. Vaccine-responding clonotypes were identified with edgeR using replicate PBMC samples, with FDR below 0.01 and a log2 fold change above 5 up to day 15 being required. Each bulk clonotype received a CD4 or CD8 identity based on whether the sequenced CD4 or CD8 repertoire contained that clonotype at higher abundance. Clones were called with MiXCR by TCRdb after fastp trimmed the public reads at Q25, and only in-frame beta chains were retained. When rows share a CDR3 protein, they turn into one entry using the most common DNA and genes. TCRdb, not the original authors, processed these V and J calls. The sample includes roughly 330,000 distinct CDR3 sequences, with 3% to 4.5% observed a single time. The top ten clonotypes cover roughly a quarter of the sample.

This clonotype was sampled from a man younger than 30 who received the YFV17D yellow fever vaccine. The chain employs TRBV21-1 and TRBJ2-4; the D segment call TRBD1 is taken from the table without a DNA check. TRBV21-1 is noted as a pseudogene. Sequenced here: PBMCs, sampled 5 days after the yellow fever booster vaccination. The nucleotide sequence reads TGTGCCAGCAGCCAAACAGGGGGCGCGCCCAAAAACATTCAGTACTTC. The translation is CASSQTGGAPKNIQYF.